Below are 20 T cell receptor beta chains sequenced from a single sample in a study of blood T cell repertoires in COVID-19. Libraries were prepared by immunoSEQ multiplex PCR; TCRdb keeps only in-frame clonotypes and omits some of them. The top ten hold 1.2% of the sample, which has 70,000 to 90,000 clones, around 80% seen once. Sequencing input: peripheral blood. Receptor source: an elderly woman with acute or convalescent COVID-19.

The V gene is TRBV6-1, the J gene TRBJ1-5; TRBD1 is a possible D gene (6 bases). V lost 0 bases, J lost 3 bases, and 9 bases lay in between. This CDR3 has 15 amino acids. Germline CDR1 is MNHNS and CDR2 is SASEGT. CDR3 nucleotide sequence: TGTGCCAGCAGTGAAGCGGGACATAACAATCAGCCCCAGCATTTT. Translated: CASSEAGHNNQPQHF.

In its sample, this clone was seen once. The CDR3 region is CASSSEGPQGAQHF. The CDR3 bases are TGCGCCAGCAGCTCGGAAGGGCCCCAAGGGGCCCAGCATTTT. This rearrangement joins TRBV5-1 to TRBJ1-5; TRBD1 is a possible D gene (5 bases). The V end was cut by 3 bases, the J end by 11 bases, with 18 bases between. The CDR3 is made up of 14 amino acids. Per germline, CDR1 SGHRS and CDR2 YFSETQ.

The CDR3 coding sequence is TGTGCCAGCAGTGAATTGAGGGCTAGCGGGAGCAGGCAGTATTTT. It encodes CASSELRASGSRQYF. The J gene is TRBJ2-3, the V gene TRBV25-1, with 10 bases aligning to TRBD2. Trimming cost V 1 base and J 11 bases; bases outside gene matches: 9. Per germline, CDR1 MGHDK and CDR2 SYGVNS. CDR3 length: 15 residues.

The chain has TRBV19 and TRBJ2-1, with D possibly TRBD1 on 5 matching bases. CDR1 and CDR2 (germline): LNHDA, SQIVND (reference sequence). V shed 3 bases and J shed 5 bases, with 11 bases lying between them. This CDR3 comprises 14 residues. The CDR3: CASSIRTRHNEQFF. The DNA for the CDR3 is TGTGCCAGTAGTATCCGGACACGGCACAATGAGCAGTTCTTC. The entire variable domain, with the rest obtained from reference TRBV19 and TRBJ2-1, is as follows: DGGITQSPKYLFRKEGQNVTLSCEQNLNHDAMYWYRQDPGQGLRLIYYSQIVNDFQKGDIAEGYSVSREKKESFPLTVTSAQKNPTAFYLCASSIRTRHNEQFFGPGTRLTVL.

The chain recombines TRBV3-1 (or the pseudogene TRBV3-2) with TRBJ1-5, with a tentative D call TRBD1 (5 bases). The CDR3 sequence is 16 residues long. Per the germline V gene, CDR1 is LGHDT and CDR2 is YNNKEL (reference sequence). Trimming left V 0 bases short and J 9 bases short, with 18 bases between. CDR3 bases: TGTGCCAGCAGCCAAGAAGGAGTAGGGGCCTCCGGGCCCCAGCATTTT. Protein product: CASSQEGVGASGPQHF.

This clone was seen once. This chain's CDR3 is CASRVPGRTGGETQYF. In DNA, the CDR3 is TGTGCCAGCAGGGTCCCTGGCAGGACAGGGGGAGAGACCCAGTACTTC. The chain recombines TRBV28 with TRBJ2-5, with 10 bases lining up with TRBD1. CDR1 and CDR2 (germline): MDHEN, SYDVKM. The CDR3 contains 16 residues. Trimming cost V 6 bases and J 4 bases; bases outside gene matches: 11.

The V gene is TRBV7-9, the J gene TRBJ2-1, with a tentative D call TRBD2 (5 bases). This CDR3 has 14 residues. CDR1 and CDR2 (germline): SEHNR, FQNEAQ (reference sequence). Trimming cost V 1 base and J 7 bases, with 11 bases left between them. Here the CDR3 reads CASSLESGGNEQFF. In nucleotides, the CDR3 is TGTGCCAGCAGCTTAGAGAGCGGTGGGAATGAGCAGTTCTTC.

This rearrangement joins TRBV6-5 to TRBJ1-3; 7 nucleotides agree with TRBD1. Germline V gene data show CDR1 as MNHEY and CDR2 as SVGAGI. CDR3 length equals 16 residues. V lost 1 base, J lost 0 bases, and 3 bases stayed unmatched. CDR3: CASSYWDSSSGNTIYF. The CDR3 DNA is TGTGCCAGCAGTTACTGGGACAGCAGCTCTGGAAACACCATATATTTT.

CDR3 sequence: CASSFSGTSAYNEQFF. The CDR3 DNA reads TGTGCCAGCAGCTTTTCCGGGACTAGCGCCTACAATGAGCAGTTCTTC. The chain couples TRBV5-4 to TRBJ2-1; 10 nucleotides agree with TRBD2. The CDR3 is 16 amino acids. The germline gives CDR1 SGHNT, CDR2 YYREEE (reference sequence). After removal of 2 bases from V and 2 bases from J, the junction contained 4 bases not matched to a gene.

This clone was counted once. This chain joins TRBV3-1 (or the pseudogene TRBV3-2) and TRBJ2-5; D call uncertain. The CDR3 covers 14 residues. V was shortened by 4 bases and J by 5 bases, with 14 bases between the two germline ends. CDR1 LGHDT and CDR2 YNNKEL come from the germline V gene (reference sequence). This CDR3 reads CASSPTQFLETQYF. The CDR3 region has the DNA TGTGCCAGCAGCCCTACCCAATTCCTTGAGACCCAGTACTTC.

The V gene is TRBV10-3, the J gene TRBJ1-4; 8 bases line up with TRBD1. The CDR3 contains 15 residues. Germline V gene lookup returns CDR1 ENHRY and CDR2 SYGVKD. Trimming at V came to 2 bases and at J to 6 bases, leaving 5 bases not matched to a gene. Written as DNA, the CDR3 is TGTGCCATCAGTGAGAGACAGGGACAGGATGAAAAACTGTTTTTT. Its translation is CAISERQGQDEKLFF.

The V gene is TRBV6-5, the J gene TRBJ2-7; no firm D call. The germline V and J ends were trimmed by 2 bases and 4 bases, with 3 bases remaining between them. The CDR3 is 11 residues long. Looked up from germline, CDR1 is MNHEY and CDR2 is SVGAGI. CDR3 bases: TGTGCCAGCAGTTACCGGTACGAGCAGTACTTC. As protein: CASSYRYEQYF.

The rearrangement joins TRBV27 to TRBJ1-5; 9 nucleotides match TRBD1. The CDR3 sequence is 13 residues long. Trimming took 11 bases from V and 4 from J; bases not matched to a gene: 6. Germline CDR1 MNHEY, CDR2 SMNVEV (reference sequence). CDR3 loop: CARQGGGNQPQHF. The CDR3, as DNA: TGTGCCCGACAGGGGGGCGGGAATCAGCCCCAGCATTTT.

The chain employs TRBV10-3 and TRBJ2-1; D is possibly TRBD1 (6 bases). CDR3 size: 14 residues. Trimming pared 7 bases from V and 6 bases from J, leaving 16 bases between. From germline, CDR1 is ENHRY and CDR2 SYGVKD. Here the CDR3 reads CAIKVGPTGNEQFF. DNA for the CDR3: TGTGCCATCAAAGTGGGGCCGACAGGCAATGAGCAGTTCTTC.

V gene TRBV3-1 (or the pseudogene TRBV3-2) combines with J gene TRBJ2-5; D is ambiguous. Trimming removed 7 bases from V and 0 bases from J, with 15 bases in between. Germline values: CDR1 LGHDT, CDR2 YNNKEL (reference sequence). CDR3 length: 15 amino acids. The CDR3 DNA reads as TGTGCCAGCACCCCCGGCGGCACGTACCAAGAGACCCAGTACTTC. As protein: CASTPGGTYQETQYF.

The J gene is TRBJ2-7, the V gene TRBV4-1; 7 bases match TRBD1. Losses at the gene ends were 2 bases for V and 3 bases for J; bases not matched to a gene: 4. Germline values: CDR1 MGHRA, CDR2 YSYEKL. The CDR3 totals 14 residues. The CDR3 is CASSQPGQNYEQYF. The CDR3 DNA sequence: TGCGCCAGCAGCCAACCGGGACAGAACTACGAGCAGTACTTC.

The rearrangement links TRBV6-5 to TRBJ2-1; 7 bases are a match to TRBD2. This CDR3 has 15 amino acids. Germline V lookup: CDR1 MNHEY, CDR2 SVGAGI. The junction had 13 bases not matched to a gene; V was cut back by 5 bases and J by 9 bases. CDR3 DNA sequence: TGTGCCAGCAGTCCGACGACTAGCCGAAAGGCTGAGCAGTTCTTC. Encoded protein: CASSPTTSRKAEQFF.

This clone has just a few counts. The V gene is TRBV7-2, the J gene TRBJ2-7; 12 positions agree with TRBD2. The germline gives CDR1 SGHTA, CDR2 FQGNSA. J lost 2 bases, V lost 3 bases, and 2 bases had no gene match. The length of the CDR3 is 15 residues. Here the CDR3 reads CASSFGTSGPYEQYF. CDR3 bases: TGTGCCAGCAGCTTCGGGACTAGCGGGCCCTACGAGCAGTACTTC.

This chain links TRBV10-1 with TRBJ2-5; D may be TRBD1 (5 bases). V was cut by 3 bases and J by 5 bases, with 13 bases left in between. The CDR3 is made up of 14 amino acids. Germline CDR1 WNHNN, CDR2 SYGVQD (reference sequence). CDR3: CASSEAQGSETQYF. The CDR3 bases are TGCGCCAGCAGTGAAGCCCAGGGTTCCGAGACCCAGTACTTC.

This clone has just one count. The V gene is TRBV7-9, the J gene TRBJ1-2, with D unresolved. Trimming removed 4 bases at V and 2 bases at J, with 5 bases between. The CDR3 covers 12 residues. Germline loops: CDR1 SEHNR, CDR2 FQNEAQ (reference sequence). As DNA, the CDR3 is TGTGCCAGCAGCTCGGAGAACTATGGCTACACCTTC. Amino acid sequence: CASSSENYGYTF.